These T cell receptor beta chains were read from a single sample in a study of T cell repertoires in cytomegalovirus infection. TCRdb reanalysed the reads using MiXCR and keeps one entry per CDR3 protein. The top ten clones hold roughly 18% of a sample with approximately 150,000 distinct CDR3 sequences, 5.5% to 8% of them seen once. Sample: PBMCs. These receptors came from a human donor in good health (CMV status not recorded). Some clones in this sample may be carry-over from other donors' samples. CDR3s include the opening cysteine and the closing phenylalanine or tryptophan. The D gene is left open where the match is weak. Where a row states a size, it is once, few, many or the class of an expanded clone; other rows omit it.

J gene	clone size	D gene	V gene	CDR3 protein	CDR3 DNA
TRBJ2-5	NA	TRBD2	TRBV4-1	CASSQDPGLAGTETQYF	TGCGCCAGCAGCCAAGACCCCGGATTAGCGGGGACTGAGACCCAGTACTTC
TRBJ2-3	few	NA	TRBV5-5	CASSLAGRAPSNTQYF	TGTGCCAGCAGCTTGGCGGGCAGGGCTCCGTCGAATACGCAGTATTTT
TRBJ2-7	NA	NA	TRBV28	CASSLGRAYEQYF	TGTGCCAGCAGTTTAGGCAGGGCCTACGAGCAGTACTTC
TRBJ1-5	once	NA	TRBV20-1	CSTPHSQPNQPQHF	TGCAGTACCCCCCATTCTCAACCCAATCAGCCCCAGCATTTT
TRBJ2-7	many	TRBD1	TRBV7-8	CASSSGGSVLTPTSQYF	TGTGCCAGCAGCTCAGGGGGCTCTGTCCTTACTCCTACGAGCCAGTACTTC
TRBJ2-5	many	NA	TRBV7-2	CASSLRPRETQYF	TGTGCCAGCAGCTTACGTCCCAGAGAGACCCAGTACTTC
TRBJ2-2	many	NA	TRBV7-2	CASSLSSRGELFF	TGTGCCAGCAGCTTAAGTTCGCGCGGGGAGCTGTTTTTT
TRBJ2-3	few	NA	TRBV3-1	CASSQGGLGTSTDTQYF	TGTGCCAGCAGCCAAGGGGGACTGGGAACTAGCACAGATACGCAGTATTTT
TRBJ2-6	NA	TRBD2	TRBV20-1	CSARSPAGGGLTSGANVLTF	TGCAGTGCTAGATCTCCGGCCGGGGGGGGGCTTACCTCTGGGGCCAACGTCCTGACTTTC
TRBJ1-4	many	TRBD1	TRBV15	CATSSVRGQRNEKLFF	TGTGCCACCAGCAGTGTAAGGGGGCAACGTAATGAAAAACTGTTTTTT
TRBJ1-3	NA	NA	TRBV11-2	CASVRSGGNTIYF	TGTGCCAGCGTACGCTCCGGGGGAAACACCATATATTTT
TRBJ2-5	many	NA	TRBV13	CASSLGNGAKTQYF	TGTGCCAGCAGCTTAGGGAACGGGGCTAAAACCCAGTACTTC
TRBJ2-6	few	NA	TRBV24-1	CATSTGRGSGANVLTF	TGTGCCACCTCAACAGGTCGCGGCTCTGGGGCCAACGTCCTGACTTTC
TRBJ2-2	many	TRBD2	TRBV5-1	CASSLVLAGDTGELFF	TGCGCCAGCAGCTTGGTACTAGCGGGTGACACCGGGGAGCTGTTTTTT
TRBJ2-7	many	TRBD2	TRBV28	CASSFVAGVYEQYF	TGTGCCAGCAGTTTTGTAGCGGGAGTCTACGAGCAGTACTTC
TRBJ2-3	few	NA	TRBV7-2	CASTLRDTQYF	TGTGCCAGCACCCTAAGAGATACGCAGTATTTT
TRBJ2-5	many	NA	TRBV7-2	CASSLAGLQETQYF	TGTGCCAGCAGCTTAGCGGGGCTTCAAGAGACCCAGTACTTC
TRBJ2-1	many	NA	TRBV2	CASRGFKEASSYNEQFF	TGTGCCAGCAGGGGCTTTAAGGAGGCCTCCTCCTACAATGAGCAGTTCTTC
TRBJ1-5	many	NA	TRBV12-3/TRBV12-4	CASSLDRKNQPQHF	TGTGCCAGCAGTTTAGACAGGAAGAATCAGCCCCAGCATTTT
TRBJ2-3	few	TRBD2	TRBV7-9	CASRIPGLGTDTQYF	TGTGCCAGCAGGATTCCGGGACTAGGCACAGATACGCAGTATTTT
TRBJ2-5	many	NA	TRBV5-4	CASSFGAAGRGGRGETQYF	TGTGCCAGCAGCTTTGGCGCCGCGGGGAGGGGGGGCCGAGGAGAGACCCAGTACTTC
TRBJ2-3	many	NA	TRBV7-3	CASSRTGNTDTQYF	TGTGCCAGCAGTCGAACGGGAAACACAGATACGCAGTATTTT
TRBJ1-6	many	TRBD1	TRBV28	CASSSGQFYNSPLHF	TGTGCCAGCAGTTCGGGACAGTTCTATAATTCACCCCTCCACTTT
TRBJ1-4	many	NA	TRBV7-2	CASSENSATNEKLFF	TGTGCCAGCAGCGAAAACAGTGCAACTAATGAAAAACTGTTTTTT
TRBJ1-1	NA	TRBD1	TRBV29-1	CSVHRGPYTEAFF	TGCAGCGTCCACAGGGGGCCCTACACTGAAGCTTTCTTT
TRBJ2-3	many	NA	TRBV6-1	CASSARARPTDTQYF	TGTGCCAGCAGTGCAAGGGCGAGGCCCACAGATACGCAGTATTTT
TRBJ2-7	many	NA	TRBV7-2	CASSQGRTYEQYF	TGTGCCAGCAGCCAGGGGAGGACCTACGAGCAGTACTTC
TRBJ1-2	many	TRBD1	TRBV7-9	CASSPSSWTGSGYTF	TGTGCCAGCAGCCCCTCAAGTTGGACAGGGAGTGGCTACACCTTC
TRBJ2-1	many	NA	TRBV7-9	CASSRGVKGNEQFF	TGTGCCAGCAGCCGAGGGGTTAAGGGCAATGAGCAGTTCTTC
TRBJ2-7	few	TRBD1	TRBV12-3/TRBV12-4	CASTLGTGGRGWQYF	TGTGCCAGCACCCTCGGGACAGGGGGAAGAGGGTGGCAGTACTTC
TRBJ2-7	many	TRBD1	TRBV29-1	CSVARDRVYEQYF	TGCAGCGTTGCCCGGGACAGGGTCTACGAGCAGTACTTC
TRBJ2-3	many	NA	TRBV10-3	CAISDNSPTDTQYF	TGTGCCATCAGTGACAACAGCCCCACAGATACGCAGTATTTT
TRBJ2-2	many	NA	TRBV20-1	CSARRTSQGPNTGELFF	TGCAGTGCTAGGAGGACTTCACAGGGACCGAACACCGGGGAGCTGTTTTTT
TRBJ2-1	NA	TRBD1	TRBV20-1	CSAQRDRAYYNEQFF	TGCAGTGCTCAAAGGGACAGGGCCTACTACAATGAGCAGTTCTTC
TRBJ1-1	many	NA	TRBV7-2	CASSLAGRRPRNSFF	TGTGCCAGCAGCTTAGCGGGCAGGCGACCACGTAATAGTTTCTTT
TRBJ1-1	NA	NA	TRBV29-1	CSGDGRTEAFF	TGCAGCGGGGACGGTAGGACTGAAGCTTTCTTT
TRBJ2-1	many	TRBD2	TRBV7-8	CASSTMRGLFYNEQFF	TGTGCCAGCAGCACAATGCGGGGACTATTTTACAATGAGCAGTTCTTC
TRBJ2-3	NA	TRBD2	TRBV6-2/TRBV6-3	CASTAAGGSNTQYF	TGTGCCAGCACCGCAGCGGGGGGGTCGAATACGCAGTATTTT
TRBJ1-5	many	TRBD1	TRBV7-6	CASSLRQGAQPQHF	TGTGCCAGCAGCCTTCGACAGGGAGCTCAGCCCCAGCATTTT
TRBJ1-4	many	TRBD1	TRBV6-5	CASSYRQGSTNEKLFF	TGTGCCAGCAGTTATCGACAGGGTTCAACTAATGAAAAACTGTTTTTT
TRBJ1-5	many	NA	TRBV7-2	CASSPRGDSNQPQHF	TGTGCCAGCAGCCCGCGGGGGGATAGCAATCAGCCCCAGCATTTT
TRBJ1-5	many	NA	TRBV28	CASKSGLYQPQHF	TGTGCCAGCAAATCAGGGCTATATCAGCCCCAGCATTTT
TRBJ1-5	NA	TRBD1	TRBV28	CASSQRTGGDNQPQHF	TGTGCCAGCAGCCAACGGACAGGGGGGGACAATCAGCCCCAGCATTTT
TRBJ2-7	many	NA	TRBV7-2	CASSFPSGPNEQYF	TGTGCCAGCAGCTTTCCGAGTGGGCCAAACGAGCAGTACTTC
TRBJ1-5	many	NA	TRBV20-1	CSAPYGAESNQPQHF	TGCAGTGCTCCTTATGGGGCAGAAAGCAATCAGCCCCAGCATTTT